This is a list of T cell receptor beta chains from one sample in a study of early T cells in non-severe SARS-CoV-2 infection. Via MiXCR, TCRdb re-called the 5' RACE reads, giving one row per CDR3 protein. The table records about 100,000 distinct CDR3 sequences, less than 15% of them present only once. The sequencing input was whole blood. These receptors were obtained from an adult who was a healthcare worker with PCR-confirmed SARS-CoV-2 infection or an uninfected control (not recorded which). CDR3s include the opening cysteine and the closing phenylalanine or tryptophan. D genes are given only for firm matches. For some rows the clone size is stated as once, few or many, or as a class when expanded; others skip it.

>NA|TRBV7-9|many|TRBJ2-2
CASSLSGILYGELFF
TGTGCCAGCAGCCTTAGTGGGATTCTTTACGGGGAGCTGTTTTTT
>NA|TRBV7-3|NA|TRBJ1-5
CASSPGSGQPQHF
TGTGCCAGCAGCCCAGGGTCAGGTCAGCCCCAGCATTTT
>NA|TRBV29-1|NA|TRBJ1-5
CSVGGSGQPQHF
TGCAGCGTTGGGGGTTCGGGTCAGCCCCAGCATTTT
>NA|TRBV21-1|many|TRBJ1-1
CASSWTGPQVGTEAFF
TGTGCCAGCAGCTGGACCGGGCCCCAAGTGGGTACTGAAGCTTTCTTT
>TRBD1|TRBV12-5|few|TRBJ2-2
CASGIGTGRTGELFF
TGTGCTAGTGGTATTGGGACAGGCCGCACCGGGGAGCTGTTTTTT
>TRBD1|TRBV6-5|NA|TRBJ2-3
CASSDRELHRTDTQYF
TGTGCCAGCAGTGACAGGGAACTGCACCGCACAGATACGCAGTATTTT
>TRBD2|TRBV27|many|TRBJ2-7
CASSPLVAGGYEQYF
TGTGCCAGCAGCCCCCTGGTGGCGGGGGGTTACGAGCAGTACTTC
>NA|TRBV5-1|NA|TRBJ2-2
CASSLELARNTGELFF
TGCGCCAGCAGCTTGGAACTAGCCCGGAACACCGGGGAGCTGTTTTTT
>TRBD1|TRBV6-2/TRBV6-3|many|TRBJ1-5
CASSLDRGQPQHF
TGTGCCAGCAGCCTAGACAGGGGTCAGCCCCAGCATTTT
>NA|TRBV15|NA|TRBJ2-1
CATSKDSYNEQFF
TGTGCCACCAGCAAGGACAGCTACAATGAGCAGTTCTTC
>NA|TRBV28|NA|TRBJ2-3
CASEGDTQYF
TGTGCCAGCGAGGGGGATACGCAGTATTTT
>TRBD2|TRBV4-1|few|TRBJ2-5
CASTASGAYQETQYF
TGCGCCAGCACCGCTAGCGGGGCTTACCAAGAGACCCAGTACTTC
>TRBD2|TRBV7-2|many|TRBJ2-7
CASSLVSVAGGTQYF
TGTGCCAGCAGCTTAGTGTCGGTAGCGGGGGGGACTCAGTACTTC
>NA|TRBV7-2|many|TRBJ2-3
CASSLGRWATDTQYF
TGTGCCAGCAGCTTAGGCCGATGGGCCACAGATACGCAGTATTTT
>TRBD1|TRBV5-1|few|TRBJ2-3
CASSQTGTTDTQYF
TGCGCCAGCAGCCAGACAGGGACCACAGATACGCAGTATTTT
>NA|TRBV6-2/TRBV6-3|many|TRBJ1-1
CASSYPRGLDTEAFF
TGTGCCAGCAGTTATCCTCGAGGGTTGGACACTGAAGCTTTCTTT
>NA|TRBV29-1|NA|TRBJ1-2
CSVEATASYGYTF
TGCAGCGTTGAAGCGACAGCCTCCTATGGCTACACCTTC
>NA|TRBV4-2|NA|TRBJ2-2
CASSQDKTGELFF
TGTGCCAGCAGCCAAGACAAGACCGGGGAGCTGTTTTTT
>TRBD2|TRBV5-1|few|TRBJ2-2
CASSLSLAGAGELFF
TGCGCCAGCAGCTTATCCCTAGCGGGGGCCGGGGAGCTGTTTTTT
>TRBD1|TRBV29-1|NA|TRBJ2-2
CSALGQGAANTGELFF
TGCAGCGCCTTGGGGCAGGGGGCCGCGAACACCGGGGAGCTGTTTTTT
>NA|TRBV28|many|TRBJ2-5
CASSLRRVVETQYF
TGTGCCAGCAGCCTACGGAGGGTCGTGGAGACCCAGTACTTC
>NA|TRBV11-2|many|TRBJ2-1
CASSLSPSSYNEQFF
TGTGCCAGCAGCTTATCGCCCAGCTCCTACAATGAGCAGTTCTTC
>NA|TRBV5-1|many|TRBJ2-3
CASSLEQQASTDTQYF
TGCGCCAGCAGCTTGGAACAGCAAGCTAGCACAGATACGCAGTATTTT
>TRBD1|TRBV6-6|NA|TRBJ1-5
CASQGPTGGNQPQHF
TGTGCCAGCCAAGGCCCGACAGGGGGGAATCAGCCCCAGCATTTT
>NA|TRBV12-3/TRBV12-4|NA|TRBJ1-2
CASSLGQLYGYTF
TGTGCCAGCAGTTTAGGGCAGTTATATGGCTACACCTTC
>NA|TRBV7-2|many|TRBJ1-5
CASSLAENQPQHF
TGTGCCAGCAGCTTAGCGGAAAATCAGCCCCAGCATTTT
>TRBD1|TRBV7-2|NA|TRBJ1-2
CASSLTKTGGNYGYTF
TGTGCCAGCAGCTTAACTAAAACAGGGGGCAACTATGGCTACACCTTC
>TRBD1|TRBV5-4|many|TRBJ2-4
CASSQPGQAKNIQYF
TGTGCCAGCAGCCAGCCGGGACAGGCCAAAAACATTCAGTACTTC
>NA|TRBV2|NA|TRBJ1-1
CASTMSRAEAFF
TGTGCCAGTACCATGAGCCGAGCTGAAGCTTTCTTT
>NA|TRBV6-1|many|TRBJ1-1
CASSENEGFTEAFF
TGTGCCAGCAGTGAAAATGAGGGTTTCACTGAAGCTTTCTTT
>NA|TRBV20-1|few|TRBJ1-2
CSARDRGLYGYTF
TGCAGTGCTAGAGACAGGGGTCTTTATGGCTACACCTTC
>NA|TRBV2|few|TRBJ2-5
CASSLQTGGRETQYF
TGTGCCAGCAGTCTCCAAACCGGGGGAAGAGAGACCCAGTACTTC
>NA|TRBV20-1|many|TRBJ2-5
CSALSGVQETQYF
TGCAGTGCTCTCTCAGGAGTCCAAGAGACCCAGTACTTC
>NA|TRBV28|few|TRBJ1-2
CASSMGGQTGYGYTF
TGTGCCAGCAGTATGGGTGGACAGACGGGCTATGGCTACACCTTC
>NA|TRBV29-1|few|TRBJ2-1
CSGGSAGYYNEQFF
TGCAGCGGGGGGTCGGCCGGCTACTACAATGAGCAGTTCTTC
>TRBD1|TRBV2|few|TRBJ1-1
CASSFGTGLNTEAFF
TGTGCCAGCAGTTTCGGGACAGGCCTGAACACTGAAGCTTTCTTT
>NA|TRBV7-6|many|TRBJ2-1
CASSLSAYNEQFF
TGTGCCAGCAGCTTATCCGCTTACAATGAGCAGTTCTTC
>NA|TRBV7-2|NA|TRBJ1-6
CASRPDLFNSPLHF
TGTGCCAGCAGACCCGACCTTTTTAATTCACCCCTCCACTTT
>TRBD2|TRBV4-1|many|TRBJ2-5
CASSLGGLAGKETQYF
TGCGCCAGCAGCCTCGGGGGACTAGCGGGGAAAGAGACCCAGTACTTC
>NA|TRBV10-3|NA|TRBJ2-5
CAISESVVRETQYF
TGTGCCATCAGTGAGTCGGTAGTGAGGGAGACCCAGTACTTC
>TRBD1|TRBV28|few|TRBJ1-5
CASREGTAQNQPQHF
TGTGCCAGCAGAGAGGGGACAGCCCAGAATCAGCCCCAGCATTTT
>NA|TRBV7-9|NA|TRBJ2-6
CASTPANGANVLTF
TGTGCCAGCACCCCGGCGAATGGGGCCAACGTCCTGACTTTC
>TRBD1|TRBV24-1|many|TRBJ1-2
CATSDSSGTGGADYGYTF
TGTGCCACCAGTGATTCCTCCGGGACAGGGGGCGCAGACTATGGCTACACCTTC
>TRBD2|TRBV10-2|NA|TRBJ2-5
CASSPGFSGALETQYF
TGCGCCAGCAGCCCCGGGTTTAGCGGGGCCCTGGAGACCCAGTACTTC
>NA|TRBV29-1|NA|TRBJ1-3
CSVVGGGGNTIYF
TGCAGCGTTGTAGGGGGAGGTGGAAACACCATATATTTT
>NA|TRBV20-1|many|TRBJ2-3
CSASTGTYGTDTQYF
TGCAGTGCTAGTACAGGGACATACGGCACAGATACGCAGTATTTT
>NA|TRBV28|NA|TRBJ1-1
CASRQNTEAFF
TGTGCCAGCCGACAGAACACTGAAGCTTTCTTT
>NA|TRBV18|few|TRBJ1-4
CASSPQGKIAEKLFF
TGTGCCAGCTCACCGCAGGGAAAGATTGCAGAAAAACTGTTTTTT
>NA|TRBV28|few|TRBJ1-1
CASAKGGRTEAFF
TGTGCCAGCGCTAAGGGGGGGCGGACTGAAGCTTTCTTT
>TRBD1|TRBV28|many|TRBJ2-1
CASSRPPGGLNEQFF
TGTGCCAGCAGCCGCCCGCCAGGGGGTCTCAATGAGCAGTTCTTC
>TRBD2|TRBV29-1|many|TRBJ2-7
CSVAGLAGYLSYEQYF
TGCAGCGTTGCAGGACTAGCGGGGTACCTGTCCTACGAGCAGTACTTC